The clone carrying this TCR beta chain is a singleton in its sample. Sequenced by immunoSEQ multiplex PCR; TCRdb stores in-frame clones only, minus some. This repertoire shows about 29,000 clones, about 88% found once; its top ten account for 6% to 7%. This record comes from a study of T cell changes during pregnancy in multiple sclerosis. The sequencing used CD8+ T cells from peripheral blood mononuclear cells, collected after pregnancy. This TCR came from a female donor with multiple sclerosis, enrolled in a pregnancy study.

CDR3 residues: CASSQDRWSSNQPQHF. CDR3 sequence (DNA): TGCGCCAGCAGCCAAGATCGATGGAGTAGCAATCAGCCCCAGCATTTT. This chain joins TRBV4-1 and TRBJ1-5, with unresolved D. Trimming stripped 0 bases from V and 0 bases from J, with 9 bases between. This CDR3 comprises 16 residues. Germline CDR1 and CDR2: MGHRA and YSYEKL.